This paragraph covers one TCR beta chain sequence. Its antigen is unidentified. The entry originates in a study of CD8 T cells in Susac syndrome. Background on the study: Treatment at blood withdrawal was none, corticosteroids, or intravenous immunoglobulin alone in Susac syndrome patients.

Reverse transcription of roughly 0.5 to 1 ug RNA was performed with random hexamers. TCRdb reanalysed the immunoSEQ multiplex PCR reads using MiXCR and keeps one entry per CDR3 protein. The repertoire holds around 110,000 distinct CDR3 sequences, around 94% seen once, with less than 0.3% in the top ten. Whole-study findings and limits: Susac CD8+ clonal expansion peaked in TEMRA cells and active patients.

This CDR3 spans 16 amino acids. The germline gives CDR1 DFQATT, CDR2 SNEGSKA (reference sequence). V lost 0 bases and J lost 4; bases outside the gene matches: 10. While CD8+ and CD4+ T cells were isolated negatively, TEMRA cells were enriched by FACS. J is TRBJ2-5 and V is TRBV20-1; 8 bases fit TRBD2. Sequenced sample: CD8+ T cells from PBMCs. This receptor was taken from a human donor with Susac syndrome. The CDR3 nucleotides read TGCAGTGCTAGAGAATTGGCCGGGGGGGGCCGAGAGACCCAGTACTTC. The encoded protein is CSARELAGGGRETQYF.